This T cell receptor beta chain was recovered during a study of blood T cells in healthy people across ages. Whole-study results and caveats: Long-lived donors exceeded aged donors in naive CD4+ cells and diversity.

As regards this clonotype: Antigen: not known.

There were at least 6 micrograms of total RNA extracted from every sample. The CDR3 loop spans 14 amino acids. V was trimmed by 4 bases and J by 3 bases, leaving 12 bases between them. It was with a sample-barcoded 5' primer and a J-beta primer mix that a second PCR of about 6 to 12 cycles was run. TCRdb fed the 5' RACE reads into MiXCR, producing one record per CDR3 protein. The profile shows about 1.5 million distinct CDR3 sequences, 35% to 45% of them singletons. The chain joins TRBV12-3 or TRBV12-4 to TRBJ1-1; unclear D gene. This clonotype was obtained from a woman aged 18-29 years in good health. Specimen: blood. This chain's CDR3 is CASSSARRDTEAFF. As DNA, the CDR3 is TGTGCCAGCAGTTCGGCACGGAGGGACACTGAAGCTTTCTTT.